This is a list of T cell receptor beta chains from one sample in a study of cytomegalovirus exposure and HLA in healthy donors. Data came from immunoSEQ multiplex PCR; TCRdb stores just in-frame clones and leaves some out. The sample carries some 180,000 clones, 76% recorded once. Sequences were obtained from PBMCs. The origin of the receptors is a man younger than 30 in good health and CMV-seronegative. Both conserved end residues are part of each CDR3. The order of the fields is clone size, J gene, D gene, V gene, CDR3 protein, CDR3 DNA. D genes are given only for firm matches. Only part of the rows carry a size: once, few, many, or a class if the clone is expanded.

clone_size: NA
j_call: TRBJ2-7
d_call: TRBD2
v_call: TRBV6-1
cdr3_aa: CATGRGLRSEQYF
cdr3_nt: TGTGCCACTGGGAGGGGACTTCGGAGCGAGCAGTACTTC

clone_size: NA
j_call: TRBJ2-1
d_call: NA
v_call: TRBV29-1
cdr3_aa: CSVEVRDISDNEQFF
cdr3_nt: TGCAGCGTTGAGGTCCGGGACATCTCAGACAATGAGCAGTTCTTC

clone_size: NA
j_call: TRBJ1-1
d_call: TRBD1
v_call: TRBV6-5
cdr3_aa: CASRPTGGTEAFF
cdr3_nt: TGTGCCAGCAGGCCCACAGGGGGCACTGAAGCTTTCTTT

clone_size: NA
j_call: TRBJ2-7
d_call: TRBD1
v_call: TRBV30
cdr3_aa: CAWSVPQGKRHEQYF
cdr3_nt: TGTGCCTGGAGTGTACCACAGGGGAAGCGGCACGAGCAGTACTTC

clone_size: once
j_call: TRBJ2-2
d_call: NA
v_call: TRBV25-1
cdr3_aa: CASSEGAAPRELFF
cdr3_nt: TGTGCCAGCAGTGAGGGGGCCGCGCCCCGGGAGCTGTTTTTT

clone_size: once
j_call: TRBJ2-7
d_call: TRBD1
v_call: TRBV5-6
cdr3_aa: CASSPLPGQGGYEQYF
cdr3_nt: TGTGCCAGCAGCCCTCTCCCGGGACAGGGGGGGTACGAGCAGTACTTC

clone_size: NA
j_call: TRBJ1-4
d_call: NA
v_call: TRBV5-1
cdr3_aa: CASSLETGLREKLFF
cdr3_nt: TGCGCCAGCAGCTTGGAGACCGGGTTAAGGGAAAAACTGTTTTTT

clone_size: NA
j_call: TRBJ2-1
d_call: NA
v_call: TRBV7-2
cdr3_aa: CASLLGGDNEQFF
cdr3_nt: TGTGCCAGCCTCTTGGGGGGTGACAATGAGCAGTTCTTC

clone_size: NA
j_call: TRBJ2-7
d_call: TRBD1
v_call: TRBV27
cdr3_aa: CASSLFGTGAIEQYF
cdr3_nt: TGTGCCAGCAGTTTATTTGGGACAGGGGCCATCGAGCAGTACTTC

clone_size: NA
j_call: TRBJ1-2
d_call: NA
v_call: TRBV28
cdr3_aa: CASSLTVFPRGYTF
cdr3_nt: TGTGCCAGCAGTTTAACCGTCTTCCCTCGGGGCTACACCTTC

clone_size: NA
j_call: TRBJ1-1
d_call: NA
v_call: TRBV9
cdr3_aa: CASSRQVSHNTEAFF
cdr3_nt: TGTGCCAGCTCCCGACAGGTTAGTCATAACACTGAAGCTTTCTTT

clone_size: NA
j_call: TRBJ1-5
d_call: NA
v_call: TRBV27
cdr3_aa: CASSSSGLNQPQHF
cdr3_nt: TGTGCCAGCAGTTCCTCGGGACTCAATCAGCCCCAGCATTTT

clone_size: NA
j_call: TRBJ1-3
d_call: NA
v_call: TRBV9
cdr3_aa: CASSPRPRDTIYF
cdr3_nt: TGTGCCAGCAGCCCCCGCCCCCGGGACACCATATATTTT

clone_size: NA
j_call: TRBJ2-2
d_call: NA
v_call: TRBV7-6
cdr3_aa: CASSLKLGNTGELFF
cdr3_nt: TGTGCCAGCAGCCTCAAGCTAGGAAACACCGGGGAGCTGTTTTTT